Detailed here is one T cell receptor (beta chain). In its sample, this clone was seen a few times. It has no known antigen specificity. No base-level quality is on record; no much larger clone is a single base apart. The library relied on the immunoSEQ multiplex PCR assay. For the multiplex PCR, a mixture combining 60 forward primers for TCR Vbeta segments and 13 reverse primers for TCR Jbeta segments was used. A multiplex PCR assay on genomic DNA amplified the CDR3 region of rearranged TCR beta genes. On the Illumina HiSeq System, the amplified TCR beta libraries were sequenced as 87-base-pair reads. Per the original workflow: A later analysis tallied 80 million to 95 million unique TCR beta chains across the 666 repertoires, and 10 million to 11 million of those chains were shared by two or more donors. Raw reads were error-corrected and collapsed into unique sequences with a nearest-neighbor algorithm that merged closely related sequences to remove PCR and sequencing errors. To assign V, D and J gene segments, CDR3 sequences were aligned to IMGT reference sequences. For a sequence to be retained, at least a six-nucleotide match to both a V gene segment and a J gene segment was required. Rearrangements were called productive when the CDR3 lacked stop codons and stayed in frame with V and J; all others were non-productive. Following IMGT convention, CDR3 was defined as the stretch from the second conserved V-encoded cysteine up to the conserved J-encoded phenylalanine. The earlier analysis of about 560 of the donors excluded any sequence lacking an unambiguous match to a single V gene segment. An earlier analysis of around 600 of the donors classified V segments as functional when productive rearrangements were above 56.7% and as segregating when the standard deviation between donors was above 5%. A statistical classification framework was built to diagnose cytomegalovirus status from the catalog of TCR beta chain sequences. V and J gene assignment, in a later analysis, came from comparing TCR nucleotide sequences with IMGT/GENE-DB human TR gene sequences. In a later analysis, CDR3 sequences and most-parsimonious VDJ recombination scenarios were assigned using the TCRdist pipeline. In a later analysis, each TCR beta chain was defined by its CDR3 amino acid sequence together with its V-gene family, and reads lacking a unique V-gene family were excluded. As a way to deal with suspected cross-contamination and a sequencing artifact, a later analysis dropped approximately 590 nucleotide sequences that were highly shared and had low generation probability. A later analysis calculated a clonal expansion index for each public chain from normalized within-repertoire ranks of inferred template counts. Generation probabilities in a later analysis came from a VDJ recombination model fitted to out-of-frame rearrangements, and those results were checked against IGoR. Hypergeometric tests were used in a later analysis to score TCR-TCR, TCR-HLA and TCR-CMV co-occurrence, with a repertoire-size bias correction applied to the TCR pairs. A later analysis estimated false discovery rates by permuting HLA or CMV assignments 20 times. A later analysis grouped co-occurring TCRs with DBSCAN, adding TCRdist sequence similarity when clustering within HLA-allele-positive subsets. Repertoires with fewer than 30,000 or more than 120,000 public chains were left out of co-occurrence clustering, as were about 5 repertoires with anomalous nucleotide sharing. Sourced from immuneACCESS, this table was stored by TCRdb with only in-frame sequences that have V and J called. A share of the clones is absent; for the studies checked, an unresolved V gene accounts for under half, and the remainder has no known explanation. That table gives V, J and clone size, and the DNA gave D and trimming. Within this sample are around 55,000 clones, with around 78% of them counted one time only. The ten largest clones add up to about 1.5% of the sample.

The sample originates from a study of cytomegalovirus exposure and HLA in healthy donors (dated by TCRdb to 2015 to 2018). About the study as a whole: In an earlier analysis of fewer than 750 of the donors, about 270 Gb of sequence data and approximately 100 million unique TCR beta sequences from about 190 million T cells were reported. An earlier analysis of several hundred of the donors applied high-throughput TCR beta sequencing to assess whether each TCR beta V gene segment acted as functional or pseudogenic. The genetic ancestry cluster associated with self-reported Caucasian donors included 81% of the roughly 360 genotyped donors. Both class I and class II loci were covered by HLA typing, at four-digit resolution. The later analysis used no new phenotypic data to find candidate immune exposures, relying instead on TCR beta sequences and their occurrence across donors. The study aimed to test whether signatures of past pathogen exposure could be identified by cataloging public T cell receptors. Every discovery cohort repertoire had been produced on one sequencing platform. To predict cytomegalovirus infection status, the study combined high-throughput TCR immunosequencing, statistical association of individual TCRs with disease status, and machine learning. The study used immunosequencing to profile the T cell repertoires of 666 subjects and linked those repertoires to cytomegalovirus serostatus. Roughly five DR-DQ haplotypes were handled as single units for association and clustering because linkage in the cohort was strong. In a later analysis, previously published TCR beta repertoires from 670 or so donors were re-analyzed and high-resolution HLA genotyping was added so that TCR occurrence patterns could be studied. Donor age, sex, ethnicity and CMV serostatus were collected together with the repertoire data. Along with the approximately 620-subject first cohort, a separate validation cohort of over a hundred different subjects was used. Typing coverage differed by locus: A, B, C, DRB1 and DQB1 were typed in about 629-630 donors, DQA1 in about 510, DPA1 in some 610, and DPB1 in around 490. Genome-wide SNP genotypes for about 65% of the roughly 700 donors were used in a later genetic analysis, which treated that subset as a discovery cohort. On average, over 200,000 unique TCR beta nucleotide sequences were sequenced per donor among several hundred genotyped donors of the cohort, with about 17% of those sequences being non-productive. Around 300 gigabases of sequencing data and approximately 84 million unique TCR sequences were included in an early release covering 550 to 650 HLA-typed donors. The research as a whole found: An earlier analysis of approximately 500 of the donors showed that most TCR beta V segments appeared in productive rearrangements either about 90% or about 30% of the time, which broadly matched IMGT annotations. An association between a missense DCLRE1C variant and V-gene and J-gene trimming of TCR beta chains was found in a later genetic analysis and replicated in an independent cohort. CMV serostatus was the only immune exposure information available for the cohort. According to a later analysis, parvovirus B19, influenza, CMV and Epstein-Barr virus appeared linked to several top co-occurrence clusters. A later analysis found that most CMV-associated TCR beta chains appeared HLA-restricted, with HLA associations seemingly driven largely by CMV exposure. Across donors, most TCR sequences were observed very rarely, whereas some public TCRs were present in many individuals. A further reported finding was that TCR beta sequences accurately predicted the HLA-A and HLA-B alleles for most subjects in the first cohort. Some IMGT-functional V segments, including TRBV6-2 and TRBV6-3, could not be told apart with the 87-base-pair reads, so those segments were excluded. A few of the identified cytomegalovirus-associated TCR beta chains were confirmed in vitro to be specific for cytomegalovirus antigens. Correlated functional status among segregating V segments might be attributable to linkage disequilibrium, but an unknown experimental factor could not be ruled out. Cytomegalovirus status was reported to be diagnosed by the classifier with high specificity and sensitivity in both the original and validation cohorts. When HLA alleles, especially DR and DQ, strongly co-occurred, attributing TCR associations to individual alleles was difficult. A total of roughly 160 TCR beta chains were listed by the study as associated with cytomegalovirus. A later analysis associated roughly 17,000 TCR beta sequences with specific HLA alleles at a false discovery rate of 0.05. In a later genetic analysis, fewer N-insertions in productive TCRs were reported among donors in an Asian-associated ancestry cluster than the 666-donor mean. The authors suggested that the approach could potentially be generalized to other disease states and immunological phenotypes. Because HLA typing was unavailable for some donors at each locus, only the typed subset was used in association tests. The sequencing pipeline was judged likely to have produced a cluster of highly shared sequence variants as a technical artifact. The cohort was sequenced for TCR beta chains only, and without alpha or paired-chain data the features that could be detected were limited. The presence/absence analyses assumed that sequencing depth was roughly uniform across donors, and that assumption may not be true. In a later analysis, the rate of TCR association differed among HLA loci, with DRB1 alleles having the most associated TCRs and HLA-C alleles having the fewest. Because counts were too low, more than 15 rarely observed V segments, including chromosome 9 orphons, were left out of the earlier analysis of 587 of the donors. Compared with equally common non-associated chains, HLA-associated TCR beta chains in a later analysis were more clonally expanded and had lower generation probabilities.

The cohort was made up of approximately 700 healthy bone marrow donors. Cohort members were all nominally healthy when sampled, although unrecorded immune exposures were likely present. The donor tested CMV seronegative and was one of the 352 seronegative cohort members. Each donor provided a peripheral blood sample, and peripheral blood mononuclear cells were used for TCR beta sequencing. The Qiagen DNeasy Blood Extraction Kit was used to extract genomic DNA from the blood cell samples. A distance of 17 bases separates the germline ends of V and J, which lose 2 bases and 3 bases respectively. The CDR3 sequence holds 17 residues, the cysteine and phenylalanine included. Of the read, only the CDR3 DNA is kept; its 51 bases are in frame from base 1. From the germline V gene, CDR1 is MRHNA and CDR2 is SNTAGT.

The clonotype comes from a female donor in good health and CMV-seronegative. The source material was PBMCs. The chain is assembled from TRBV6-4 and TRBJ2-1; no D gene can be assigned with confidence. In nucleotides, the sequence is TGTGCCAGCAGTGACCCGCATGCGTCACCCTACTACAATGAGCAGTTCTTC. Its protein reads: CASSDPHASPYYNEQFF.